This TCR beta chain comes out of a study of T cells after yellow fever vaccination. The CDR3 runs 14 residues. The ends lost 4 bases at V and 5 bases at J; junction bases unmatched: 6. Germline CDR1 and CDR2: MNHNS and SASEGT. In this sample, this clonotype turned up a few times. TCRdb redid the calling of the 5' RACE reads with MiXCR, one entry per CDR3 protein. The repertoire holds about 340,000 distinct CDR3 sequences, with about 8.7% as singletons. This TCR derives from a man aged 18 to 30 who received the YFV17D yellow fever vaccine. The input for sequencing was PBMCs, taken on the day of the first yellow fever vaccination. The chain employs TRBV6-1 and TRBJ1-2; 8 positions match TRBD1. This chain's CDR3 is CASSGQGTSYGYTF. For the CDR3, the DNA is TGTGCCAGCAGTGGACAGGGGACCTCGTATGGCTACACCTTC.